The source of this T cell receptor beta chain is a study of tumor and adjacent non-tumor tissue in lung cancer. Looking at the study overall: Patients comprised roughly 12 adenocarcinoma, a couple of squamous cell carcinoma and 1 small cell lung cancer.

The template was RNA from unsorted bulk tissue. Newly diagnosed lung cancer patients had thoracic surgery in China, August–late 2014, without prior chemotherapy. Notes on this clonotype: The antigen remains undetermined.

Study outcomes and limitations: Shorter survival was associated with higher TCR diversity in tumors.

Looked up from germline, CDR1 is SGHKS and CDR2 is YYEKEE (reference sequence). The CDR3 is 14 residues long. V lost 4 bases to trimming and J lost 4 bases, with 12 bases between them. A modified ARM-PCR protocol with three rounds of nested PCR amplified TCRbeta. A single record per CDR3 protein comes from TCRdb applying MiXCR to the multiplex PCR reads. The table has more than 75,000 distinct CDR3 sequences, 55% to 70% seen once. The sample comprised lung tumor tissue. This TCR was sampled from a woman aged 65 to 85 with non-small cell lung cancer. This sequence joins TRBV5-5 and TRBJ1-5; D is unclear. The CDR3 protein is CASSPLSSNQPQHF. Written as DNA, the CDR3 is TGTGCCAGCAGCCCTTTGTCTAGTAATCAGCCCCAGCATTTT.